The 29 T cell receptor beta chains below come from one sample, sequenced in a study of control samples from healthy donors and cancer patients. Measured with immunoSEQ multiplex PCR; TCRdb has only the in-frame clones, and not every one. This sample has roughly 68,000 clones, with around 80% found just once. Sequences were obtained from blood. All receptors come from a man aged 55 to 69 in good health.

The chain carries TRBV5-1 and TRBJ2-3; D gene ambiguous. Germline lookup yields CDR1 SGHRS and CDR2 YFSETQ. The CDR3 loop spans 15 amino acids. Trimming took 0 bases from V and 2 from J, leaving 10 bases between them. The CDR3 here is CASSLGSSLTDTQYF. The CDR3, as DNA: TGCGCCAGCAGCTTGGGGTCTAGTCTCACAGATACGCAGTATTTT.

The J gene is TRBJ2-7, the V gene TRBV7-2; unclear D gene. Trimming pared 5 bases from V and 3 bases from J, leaving 5 bases between. Germline V gene sequence: CDR1 SGHTA, CDR2 FQGNSA. CDR3 length: 11 amino acids. DNA of the CDR3: TGTGCCAGCAGCCCCGGCTACGAGCAGTACTTC. As protein: CASSPGYEQYF.

V usage is TRBV5-4 and J usage is TRBJ1-2; 9 nucleotides align to TRBD1. V shed 2 bases, J shed 1 base, and the junction held 6 bases outside the gene matches. CDR1 is SGHNT and CDR2 is YYREEE in the germline V gene (reference sequence). The CDR3 sequence is 16 residues long. CDR3 loop: CASSFTRTGDNYGYTF. The CDR3 nucleotides read TGTGCCAGCAGCTTTACTCGGACAGGGGATAACTATGGCTACACCTTC.

V usage is TRBV18 and J usage is TRBJ2-7, with a possible D match to TRBD2 (6 bases). This CDR3 contains 14 residues. V lost 3 bases to trimming and J lost 2 bases, with 11 bases between them. The V gene's germline CDR1 is KGHSH and CDR2 LQKENI. CDR3 protein: CASSPPGLAYEQYF. The CDR3 DNA is TGTGCCAGCTCACCGCCGGGACTTGCCTACGAGCAGTACTTC. Full variable domain (remainder filled in from reference TRBV18 and TRBJ2-7): NAGVMQNPRHLVRRRGQEARLRCSPMKGHSHVYWYRQLPEEGLKFMVYLQKENIIDESGMPKERFSAEFPKEGPSILRIQQVVRGDSAAYFCASSPPGLAYEQYFGPGTRLTVT.

V usage is TRBV5-1 and J usage is TRBJ1-5; TRBD1 aligns across 7 bases. The CDR3 consists of 15 residues. Looked up from germline, CDR1 is SGHRS and CDR2 is YFSETQ. V dropped 4 bases and J dropped 4; count of bases not matched to a gene: 8. The CDR3 is CASSPRQGPNQPQHF. CDR3 coding DNA: TGCGCCAGCAGCCCCCGACAGGGCCCAAATCAGCCCCAGCATTTT.

The J gene is TRBJ2-1, the V gene TRBV14; 8 bases are shared with TRBD2. Trimming at V came to 4 bases and at J to 8 bases, leaving 10 bases not matched to a gene. This CDR3 contains 15 residues. Germline-derived CDR1 and CDR2 are SGHDN and FVKESK. CDR3 sequence: CASSPPGLVHHEQFF. The DNA of the CDR3 is TGTGCCAGCAGCCCACCGGGACTAGTTCACCATGAGCAGTTCTTC. The entire variable domain, with the rest obtained from reference TRBV14 and TRBJ2-1, is as follows: EAGVTQFPSHSVIEKGQTVTLRCDPISGHDNLYWYRRVMGKEIKFLLHFVKESKQDESGMPNNRFLAERTGGTYSTLKVQPAELEDSGVYFCASSPPGLVHHEQFFGPGTRLTVL.

The chain couples TRBV7-7 to TRBJ2-3, with D maybe TRBD2 (6 bases). Trimming removed 2 bases from V and 3 bases from J, with 12 bases in between. CDR1 is SSHAT and CDR2 is FNYEAQ in the germline V gene (reference sequence). This CDR3 contains 15 residues. CDR3 loop: CASSLRAGITDTQYF. The CDR3 bases are TGTGCCAGCAGCTTACGCGCGGGAATAACAGATACGCAGTATTTT.

This rearrangement joins TRBV28 to TRBJ1-5; D gene unclear. V was pared by 6 bases and J by 5 bases, with 17 bases between. CDR3 size: 15 residues. Germline V CDR1 and CDR2: MDHEN, SYDVKM. This chain's CDR3 is CASRQGFAPHQPQHF. Here the CDR3 DNA reads TGTGCCAGCAGGCAAGGGTTTGCCCCCCATCAGCCCCAGCATTTT.

V gene TRBV19 combines with J gene TRBJ1-6, with 7 bases fitting TRBD1. Germline V gene sequence: CDR1 LNHDA, CDR2 SQIVND (reference sequence). The CDR3 consists of 18 residues. V shed 1 base, J shed 9 bases, and the junction held 15 bases outside the gene matches. The CDR3 DNA reads TGTGCCAGTAGTATAGGGCCTTTAGGGGGCCCCTCGCGTTCACCCCTCCACTTT. This gives the protein CASSIGPLGGPSRSPLHF.

This clone was seen only a few times. The chain carries TRBV29-1 and TRBJ2-3, with 10 bases aligning to TRBD2. The J segment lost 6 bases and the V segment lost 7 bases, leaving 10 bases of the junction unmatched. This CDR3 has 14 residues. The germline gives CDR1 SQVTM, CDR2 ANQGSEA. CDR3 sequence reads: CSATSGRSSDTQYF. The CDR3 nucleotides are TGCAGCGCGACTAGCGGGCGGAGCTCGGATACGCAGTATTTT.

The chain is built from TRBV19 and TRBJ1-1; weak D call: TRBD1 (5 bases). This CDR3 contains 12 residues. The germline V gene encodes CDR1 LNHDA and CDR2 SQIVND (reference sequence). The germline V and J ends were trimmed by 10 bases and 10 bases, with 19 bases remaining between them. CDR3 DNA sequence: TGTGCCATACTCGGGACTCCCGGACGAGCTTTCTTT. This sequence encodes CAILGTPGRAFF. Supplemented by reference TRBV19 and TRBJ1-1, the full variable domain reads DGGITQSPKYLFRKEGQNVTLSCEQNLNHDAMYWYRQDPGQGLRLIYYSQIVNDFQKGDIAEGYSVSREKKESFPLTVTSAQKNPTAFYLCAILGTPGRAFFGQGTRLTVV.

The chain recombines TRBV7-9 with TRBJ2-2, with D perhaps matching TRBD1 (6 bases). The CDR3 length is 15 residues. Germline lookup yields CDR1 SEHNR and CDR2 FQNEAQ (reference sequence). The V end was cut by 5 bases, the J end by 1 base, with 11 bases between. The CDR3 spells CASSGTGRNTGELFF. The CDR3 nucleotides read TGTGCCAGCAGCGGCACAGGGAGGAACACCGGGGAGCTGTTTTTT.

This sequence joins TRBV28 and TRBJ2-1; the D gene is possibly TRBD2 (6 bases). V lost 7 bases, J lost 0 bases, and 10 bases lay in between. Germline loops: CDR1 MDHEN, CDR2 SYDVKM. The CDR3 is 14 residues long. The DNA of the CDR3 is TGTGCCAGCACGGAGGGAAGCTCCTACAATGAGCAGTTCTTC. Translating it yields CASTEGSSYNEQFF.

In this sample, this clone turned up a few times. The chain uses TRBV6-5 and TRBJ1-3, with D possibly TRBD1 on 5 matching bases. Germline CDR1 and CDR2: MNHEY and SVGAGI. This CDR3 spans 15 amino acids. Between the trimmed V and J ends, which lost 7 bases and 0 bases, there was a span of 13 bases. In DNA, the CDR3 is TGTGCCAGCACCGTATTGACAGTCTCTGGAAACACCATATATTTT. It translates to CASTVLTVSGNTIYF.

V is TRBV2 and J is TRBJ2-5; tentatively, D is TRBD2 (6 bases). The germline CDR1 and CDR2 sequences are SNHLY and FYNNEI. CDR3 length: 14 residues. V dropped 10 bases and J dropped 3 bases, with 18 bases sitting between them. The CDR3 nucleotides are TGTGCCACCAAGGGCGGGACCGGTGAAGAGACCCAGTACTTC. Residues: CATKGGTGEETQYF.

V usage is TRBV5-6 and J usage is TRBJ2-3, with D possibly called TRBD1 or TRBD2 (5 bases each). The ends were cut back, 4 bases at V and 0 bases at J, with 15 bases in the middle. CDR1 and CDR2 (germline): SGHDT, YYEEEE. The CDR3 is 16 residues long. CDR3 region: CASSLGLWGSTDTQYF. The CDR3 region has the DNA TGTGCCAGCAGCCTAGGCTTGTGGGGGAGCACAGATACGCAGTATTTT.

This sequence joins TRBV2 and TRBJ2-1, with D possibly being TRBD1 (6 bases). The CDR3 runs 11 residues. The V gene lost 6 bases and the J gene lost 12 bases, with 12 bases spanning the gap. Germline V lookup: CDR1 SNHLY, CDR2 FYNNEI. CDR3 sequence: CASRDSRVQFF. In DNA form, the CDR3 reads TGTGCCAGCAGGGACAGTCGTGTGCAGTTCTTC.

This rearrangement joins TRBV5-1 to TRBJ1-5; no firm D call. Germline assignment: CDR1 SGHRS and CDR2 YFSETQ. CDR3 size: 13 residues. V lost 0 bases, J lost 3 bases, and 4 bases lay in between. CDR3: CASSLGDNQPQHF. The CDR3 nucleotides are TGCGCCAGCAGCTTGGGTGACAATCAGCCCCAGCATTTT. Complete variable domain (other parts from reference TRBV5-1 and TRBJ1-5): KAGVTQTPRYLIKTRGQQVTLSCSPISGHRSVSWYQQTPGQGLQFLFEYFSETQRNKGNFPGRFSGRQFSNSRSEMNVSTLELGDSALYLCASSLGDNQPQHFGDGTRLSIL.

The chain links TRBV12-5 to TRBJ2-7; 8 positions agree with TRBD1. Unmatched junction bases numbered 11, after V lost 5 bases and J lost 2 bases. The CDR3 is 16 residues long. The germline V gene encodes CDR1 LGHNT and CDR2 FRNRAP. The CDR3 nucleotides read TGTGCTAGTGGTCCCCCCCAACCAGGGGGCCCCTACGAGCAGTACTTC. Amino acid sequence: CASGPPQPGGPYEQYF.

The genes are TRBV30 and TRBJ1-6; TRBD1 aligns across 8 bases. This CDR3 region has 15 residues. CDR1 is GTSNPN, CDR2 SVGIG, per germline (reference sequence). With 2 bases clipped from V and 9 bases from J, the junction kept 9 bases outside the gene matches. The CDR3 DNA is TGTGCCTGGAGTATTGGACAGGGATTAAGTTCACCCCTCCACTTT. It codes for CAWSIGQGLSSPLHF.

The chain carries TRBV2 and TRBJ1-1; D is perhaps TRBD1 (6 bases). The CDR3 length is 13 residues. Trimming stripped 4 bases from V and 3 bases from J, with 9 bases between. CDR1 and CDR2 from the germline V gene are SNHLY and FYNNEI. The CDR3 nucleotides are TGTGCCAGCAGTGGGGCAGGGGACACTGAAGCTTTCTTT. Protein product: CASSGAGDTEAFF.

The chain joins TRBV29-1 to TRBJ2-1; 7 bases agree with TRBD1. This CDR3 contains 15 residues. The J segment lost 4 bases and the V segment lost 2 bases, leaving 8 bases of the junction unmatched. Looked up from germline, CDR1 is SQVTM and CDR2 is ANQGSEA. The DNA of the CDR3 is TGCAGCGTTGAATGCCGGGACAGAGCTTACAATGAGCAGTTCTTC. As protein: CSVECRDRAYNEQFF.

The chain uses TRBV6-2 or TRBV6-3 and TRBJ2-1; 7 bases are a match to TRBD2. The CDR3 spans 18 residues. Germline values: CDR1 MNHEY, CDR2 SVGEGT. J was trimmed by 0 bases and V by 0 bases; bases with no gene match: 8. CDR3 loop: CASSYSSGRLSSYNEQFF. CDR3 coding DNA: TGTGCCAGCAGTTACTCCTCCGGGAGGCTTAGCTCCTACAATGAGCAGTTCTTC.

The rearrangement joins TRBV6-2 or TRBV6-3 to TRBJ2-7, with D perhaps being TRBD1 or TRBD2 (5 bases each). The germline gives CDR1 MNHEY, CDR2 SVGEGT. This CDR3 is 13 amino acids long. V lost 5 bases and J 4 bases, leaving 12 bases between the germline ends. The CDR3 DNA reads as TGTGCCAGCAGTGAGGGGCGGATGTACGAGCAGTACTTC. Its translation is CASSEGRMYEQYF.

J is TRBJ2-1 and V is TRBV30, with 8 bases that match TRBD2. The junction had 17 bases not matched to a gene; V was cut back by 2 bases and J by 8 bases. Per germline, CDR1 GTSNPN and CDR2 SVGIG (reference sequence). The CDR3 runs to 17 residues. The CDR3 coding sequence is TGTGCCTGGAGTCCCGGGTCCGGGACTAGGCGTAGGGATGAGCAGTTCTTC. Amino acid sequence: CAWSPGSGTRRRDEQFF. The full variable domain, with the rest looked up from reference TRBV30 and TRBJ2-1, is SQTIHQWPATLVQPVGSPLSLECTVEGTSNPNLYWYRQAAGRGLQLLFYSVGIGQISSEVPQNLSASRPQDRQFILSSKKLLLSDSGFYLCAWSPGSGTRRRDEQFFGPGTRLTVL.

This rearrangement joins TRBV9 to TRBJ1-3; 8 nucleotides line up with TRBD1. The CDR3 sequence is 14 residues long. With V trimmed by 0 bases and J by 7 bases, 3 bases remained unmatched. Germline CDR1 reads SGDLS; CDR2 reads YYNGEE. The CDR3 DNA is TGTGCCAGCAGCGTAGGACAGGGGCTTAACACCATATATTTT. It translates to CASSVGQGLNTIYF. Full variable domain (rest looked up from reference TRBV9 and TRBJ1-3): DSGVTQTPKHLITATGQRVTLRCSPRSGDLSVYWYQQSLDQGLQFLIQYYNGEERAKGNILERFSAQQFPDLHSELNLSSLELGDSALYFCASSVGQGLNTIYFGEGSWLTVV.

The chain joins TRBV14 to TRBJ2-7; tentatively, D is TRBD2 (6 bases). The V and J ends lost 3 bases and 7 bases respectively, with 19 bases between them. Germline-derived CDR1 and CDR2 are SGHDN and FVKESK. The CDR3 spans 15 residues. CDR3 nucleotides: TGTGCCAGCAGCCATACCCAGGCCCTTCGGGAGGAGCAGTACTTC. Translated, it gives CASSHTQALREEQYF.

Details on this clone: The limits of the CDR3 on the DNA are not certain, so only TCRdb's listed CDR3 is given. The chain combines TRBV7-8 with TRBJ2-7; the D call TRBD2 from the table was never checked on the DNA. The CDR3 adds up to 14 amino acids, both ends counted. In germline, CDR1 is SGHVS, CDR2 FQNEAQ. CDR3 sequence reads: CASSPRVAGGSRYF.

The chain links TRBV12-3 or TRBV12-4 to TRBJ1-1, with 7 bases aligning to TRBD1. The CDR3 consists of 13 residues. V trimming: 6 bases; J trimming: 7 bases; junction bases outside the gene matches: 8. The CDR3 DNA reads as TGTGCCAGCAGCTTGTTAACAGGGGATGAAGCTTTCTTT. It codes for CASSLLTGDEAFF.